This T cell receptor (beta chain) was recorded in a study of cytomegalovirus exposure and HLA in healthy donors. Findings and limits, study-wide: Reported performance of the classifier showed diagnosis of cytomegalovirus status with high specificity and sensitivity. Accurate prediction of most subjects' HLA-A and HLA-B alleles from TCR beta sequences was reported.

Trimming took off 3 bases at V and 0 bases at J, with 9 bases between the two ends. This CDR3 region has 15 residues. Germline CDR1 and CDR2: MDHEN and SYDVKM. A word on this clone: Antigen: not known.

The primer mix had 60 Vbeta and 13 Jbeta primers. Profiling relied on immunoSEQ multiplex PCR, and the TCRdb table lists in-frame clones only, not all of them. The sample table includes fewer than 60,000 clones. Sequencing input: PBMCs. The genes are TRBV28 and TRBJ2-4, with TRBD2 as a possible D gene (5 bases). This sequence was found in a woman aged 40 to 55 in good health and CMV-seronegative. The CDR3 protein is CASSLVGVAKNIQYF. Here the CDR3 DNA reads TGTGCCAGCAGTTTGGTCGGGGTAGCCAAAAACATTCAGTACTTC.